This passage covers 9 T cell receptor beta chains from one sample sequenced in a study of shared clonotypes between healthy human individuals. This table comes from immunoSEQ multiplex PCR, and its TCRdb copy is limited to in-frame clones, with some not included. The data show about 1 million clones, 60% to 80% seen once. Sequencing used memory CD4+ T cells sorted from blood. As to subset: CD45RA-negative fraction. The source is a man aged 18 to 35 in good health.

The chain carries TRBV6-5 and TRBJ2-5, with D possibly being TRBD1 or TRBD2 (6 bases each). CDR1 and CDR2 (germline): MNHEY, SVGAGI. V shed 3 bases and J shed 5 bases, with 13 bases lying between them. The CDR3 sequence is 14 residues long. CDR3 in amino acids: CASSYALGGETQYF. CDR3 DNA sequence: TGTGCCAGCAGTTATGCGTTAGGGGGGGAGACCCAGTACTTC.

Here the CDR3 reads CASSLRTGADTIYF. For the CDR3, the DNA is TGTGCCAGTAGTCTCAGGACAGGAGCGGACACCATATATTTT. The rearrangement links TRBV19 to TRBJ1-3; TRBD1 aligns across 7 bases. Germline trimming cut 5 bases from V and 8 bases from J; bases unmatched to any gene: 9. Germline V CDR1 and CDR2: LNHDA, SQIVND (reference sequence). The CDR3 is 14 residues long.

Details on this clone: One end of the junction fails to match germline, which may point to a read error. The V gene is TRBV28, the J gene TRBJ2-3; 9 bases match TRBD2. Germline V gives CDR1 MDHEN, CDR2 SYDVKM. The CDR3 runs to 12 residues. CDR3 loop: CASSLSMGLAVF. CDR3 sequence (DNA): TGTGCCAGCAGTTTATCCATGGGACTAGCTGTTTTT.

In the case of this clone: This clone may be a read error of a much larger clone one base away. The same CDR3 can be traced to other DNA sequences in this sample. This chain joins TRBV5-4 and TRBJ1-5; tentative D call: TRBD1 (6 bases). The CDR3 runs to 14 residues. The V gene's germline CDR1 is SGHNT and CDR2 YYREEE (reference sequence). The V end was cut by 2 bases, the J end by 0 bases, with 6 bases between. CDR3 protein: CASSLGGSNQPQHF. In nucleotides, the CDR3 is TGTGCCAGCAGCTTAGGGGGTAGCAATCAGCCCCAGCATTTT.

This chain joins TRBV19 and TRBJ1-6; D remains unclear. V lost 5 bases, J lost 6 bases, and 5 bases lay in between. CDR1 and CDR2 from the germline V gene are LNHDA and SQIVND (reference sequence). The CDR3 covers 12 residues. The CDR3, as DNA: TGTGCCAGTAGTCTCACTAATTCACCCCTCCACTTT. Translated: CASSLTNSPLHF.

This rearrangement joins TRBV30 to TRBJ1-3; perhaps TRBD1 as D (6 bases). Germline lookup yields CDR1 GTSNPN and CDR2 SVGIG (reference sequence). The V end lost 0 bases, the J end lost 4 bases, and 13 bases lay between the germline ends. This CDR3 is built from 15 residues. The CDR3 is CAWSVRQGQGNTIYF. CDR3 coding DNA: TGTGCCTGGAGTGTACGGCAGGGGCAGGGAAACACCATATATTTT.

This clone was seen more than once but under ten times. J is TRBJ2-2 and V is TRBV15; D call uncertain. V lost 4 bases and J 1 base, leaving 7 bases between the germline ends. The CDR3 loop spans 14 amino acids. CDR1 is LNHNV and CDR2 is YYDKDF in the germline V gene (reference sequence). CDR3 region: CATSMRLNTGELFF. The CDR3 DNA reads TGTGCCACCAGCATGCGTCTGAACACCGGGGAGCTGTTTTTT.

The chain recombines TRBV5-1 with TRBJ2-1; TRBD2 matches at 12 bases. The J segment lost 1 base and the V segment lost 2 bases, leaving 10 bases of the junction unmatched. Per the germline V gene, CDR1 is SGHRS and CDR2 is YFSETQ. The CDR3 length is 19 residues. This chain's CDR3 is CASSLPSGGAIFSYNEQFF. The CDR3 region has the DNA TGCGCCAGCAGCTTACCTAGCGGGGGGGCGATTTTTTCCTACAATGAGCAGTTCTTC.

The chain has TRBV7-8 and TRBJ1-2, with TRBD1 matching 9 bases. Trimming cost V 5 bases and J 6 bases; bases outside gene matches: 10. This CDR3 has 15 amino acids. Looked up from germline, CDR1 is SGHVS and CDR2 is FQNEAQ. CDR3 sequence reads: CASSVTGGFNDGYTF. The CDR3 bases are TGTGCCAGCAGCGTTACAGGGGGCTTTAATGATGGCTACACCTTC.